This paragraph covers one T cell receptor (beta chain) sequence. Its antigen is currently unknown. Within the sample, other DNA sequences also encode this same CDR3. Negatively enriched CD4+ T cells were divided by CD45RA into naive and memory. Sequencing used immunoSEQ multiplex PCR; TCRdb keeps in-frame clones, though not all of them. The table lists about a million clones, 60% to 80% of them singletons. This specimen belongs to a study of shared clonotypes between healthy human individuals. Looking at the study overall: Ranging from 18 to 49 in age, donors were a couple of women and a few men. Three plates were used per donor for CD4 naive, three for CD4 memory, two for CD8 naive and one for CD8 memory.

The CDR3 has 12 amino acids. The germline gives CDR1 SQVTM, CDR2 ANQGSEA. V was pared by 5 bases and J by 1 base, with 8 bases between. Overall study findings and caveats: Against clonotypes common to all four donors, non-shared ones had lower generation probabilities.

The sequence was collected from a man between 18 and 35 years old in good health. Some clones in this sample may be carry-over from other donors' samples. The J gene is TRBJ1-1, the V gene TRBV29-1; D unclear. The sequenced sample consisted of memory CD4+ T cells from PBMCs. Subset here: CD45RA-negative fraction. The CDR3 nucleotides read TGCAGCGTTTCGACGGGGAACACTGAAGCTTTCTTT. This gives the protein CSVSTGNTEAFF.